The T cell receptor beta chain under discussion was sequenced for a study of T cells in Graves' hyperthyroidism and ophthalmopathy. CDR1 is MNHNS and CDR2 is SASEGT in the germline V gene. The ends were cut back, 6 bases at V and 3 bases at J, with 20 bases in the middle. The CDR3 length is 16 residues. TCR beta CDR3 region amplification was performed from RNA transcripts. During a first-round RT-PCR of the TCR CDR3, the HTBI primer set was used. TCRdb recomputed calls from the multiplex PCR reads with MiXCR, one row per CDR3 protein. The data contain some 700,000 distinct CDR3 sequences, 15% to 20% of them singletons.

J is TRBJ1-1 and V is TRBV6-1; D remains unclear. This sequence originates from a man aged 50-60 years with Graves' hyperthyroidism. Sample: blood. CDR3 sequence reads: CASRPLGKGRDTEAFF. CDR3 DNA sequence: TGTGCCAGCAGACCCCTGGGGAAAGGGCGGGACACTGAAGCTTTCTTT.